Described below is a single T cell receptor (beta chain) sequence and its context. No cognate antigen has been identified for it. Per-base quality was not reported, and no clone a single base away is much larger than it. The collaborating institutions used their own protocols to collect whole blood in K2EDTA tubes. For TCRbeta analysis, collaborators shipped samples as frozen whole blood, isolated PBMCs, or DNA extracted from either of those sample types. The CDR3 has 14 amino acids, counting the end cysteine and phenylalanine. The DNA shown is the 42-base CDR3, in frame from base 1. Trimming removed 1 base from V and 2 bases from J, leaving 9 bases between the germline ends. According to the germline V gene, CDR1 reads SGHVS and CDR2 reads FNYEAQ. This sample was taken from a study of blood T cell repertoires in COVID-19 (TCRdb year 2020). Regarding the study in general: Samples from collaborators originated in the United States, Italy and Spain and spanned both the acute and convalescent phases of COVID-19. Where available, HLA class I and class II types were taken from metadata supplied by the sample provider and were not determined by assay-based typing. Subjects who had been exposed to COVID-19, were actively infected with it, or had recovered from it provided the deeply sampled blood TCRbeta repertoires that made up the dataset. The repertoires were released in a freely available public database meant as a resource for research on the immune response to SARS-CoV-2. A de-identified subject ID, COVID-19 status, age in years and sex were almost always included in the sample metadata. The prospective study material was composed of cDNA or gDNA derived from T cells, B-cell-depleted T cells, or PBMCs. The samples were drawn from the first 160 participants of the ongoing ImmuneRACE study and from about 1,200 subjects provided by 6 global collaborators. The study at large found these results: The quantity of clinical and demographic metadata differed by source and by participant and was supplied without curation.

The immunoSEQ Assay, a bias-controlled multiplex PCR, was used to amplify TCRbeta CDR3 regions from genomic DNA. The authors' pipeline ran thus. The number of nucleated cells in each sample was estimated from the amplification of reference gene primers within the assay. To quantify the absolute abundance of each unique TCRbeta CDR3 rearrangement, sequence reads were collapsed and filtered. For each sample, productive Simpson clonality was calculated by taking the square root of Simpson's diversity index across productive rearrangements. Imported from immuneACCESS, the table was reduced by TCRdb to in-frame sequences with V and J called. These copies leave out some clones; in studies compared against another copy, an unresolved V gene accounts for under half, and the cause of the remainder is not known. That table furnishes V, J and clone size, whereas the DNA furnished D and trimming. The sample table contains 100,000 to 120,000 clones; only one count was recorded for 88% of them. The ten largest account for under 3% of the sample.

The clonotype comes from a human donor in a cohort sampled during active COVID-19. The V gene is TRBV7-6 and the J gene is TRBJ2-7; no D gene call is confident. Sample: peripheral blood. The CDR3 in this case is CASSLDVDTYEQYF. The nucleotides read TGTGCCAGCAGCTTAGACGTCGACACCTACGAGCAGTACTTC. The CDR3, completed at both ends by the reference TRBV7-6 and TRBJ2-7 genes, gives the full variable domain GAGVSQSPRYKVTKRGQDVALRCDPISGHVSLYWYRQALGQGPEFLTYFNYEAQQDKSGLPNDRFSAERPEGSISTLTIQRTEQRDSAMYRCASSLDVDTYEQYFGPGTRLTVT.